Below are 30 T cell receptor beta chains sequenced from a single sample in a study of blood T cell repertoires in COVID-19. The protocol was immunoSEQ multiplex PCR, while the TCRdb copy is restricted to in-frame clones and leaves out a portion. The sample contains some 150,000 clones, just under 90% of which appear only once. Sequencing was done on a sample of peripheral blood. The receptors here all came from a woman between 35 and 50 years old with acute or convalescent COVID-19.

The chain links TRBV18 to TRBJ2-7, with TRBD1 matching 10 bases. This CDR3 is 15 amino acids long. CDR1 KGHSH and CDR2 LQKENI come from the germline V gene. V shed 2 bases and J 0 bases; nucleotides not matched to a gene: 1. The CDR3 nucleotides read TGTGCCAGCTCACCAAGGACAGGGGGCTCCTACGAGCAGTACTTC. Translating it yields CASSPRTGGSYEQYF.

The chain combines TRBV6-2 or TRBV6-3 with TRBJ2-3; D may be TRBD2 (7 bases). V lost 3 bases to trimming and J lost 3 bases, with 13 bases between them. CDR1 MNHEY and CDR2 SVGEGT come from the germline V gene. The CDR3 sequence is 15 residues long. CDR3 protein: CASSYWTRGTDTQYF. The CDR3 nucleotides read TGTGCCAGCAGTTATTGGACTAGGGGGACAGATACGCAGTATTTT.

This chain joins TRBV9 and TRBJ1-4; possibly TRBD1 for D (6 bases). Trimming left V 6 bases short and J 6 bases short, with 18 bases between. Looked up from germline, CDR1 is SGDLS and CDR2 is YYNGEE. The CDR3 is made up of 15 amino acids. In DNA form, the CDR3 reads TGTGCCAGCACCCCTGGGGGGGCGGGAGATGAAAAACTGTTTTTT. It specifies CASTPGGAGDEKLFF.

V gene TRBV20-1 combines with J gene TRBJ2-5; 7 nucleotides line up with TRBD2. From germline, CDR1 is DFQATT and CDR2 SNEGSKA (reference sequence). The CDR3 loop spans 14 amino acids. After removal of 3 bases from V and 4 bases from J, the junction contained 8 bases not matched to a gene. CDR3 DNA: TGCAGTGCTAGTCAGGGCGGGAGTGGAGAGACCCAGTACTTC. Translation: CSASQGGSGETQYF.

The chain's CDR3 is CASSRSFSSGEQYF. DNA of the CDR3: TGTGCCAGTAGTCGGAGCTTCTCCTCGGGCGAGCAGTACTTC. V usage is TRBV19 and J usage is TRBJ2-7, with D uncertain. This CDR3 has 14 amino acids. V lost 5 bases and J lost 6, with 17 bases in between. Germline assignment: CDR1 LNHDA and CDR2 SQIVND (reference sequence).

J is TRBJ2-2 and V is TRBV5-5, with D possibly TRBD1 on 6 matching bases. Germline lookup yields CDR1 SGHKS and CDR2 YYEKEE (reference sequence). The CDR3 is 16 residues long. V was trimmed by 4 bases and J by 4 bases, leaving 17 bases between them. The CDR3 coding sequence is TGTGCCAGCAGCCACTACGGACAGATCCGCACCGGGGAGCTGTTTTTT. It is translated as CASSHYGQIRTGELFF.

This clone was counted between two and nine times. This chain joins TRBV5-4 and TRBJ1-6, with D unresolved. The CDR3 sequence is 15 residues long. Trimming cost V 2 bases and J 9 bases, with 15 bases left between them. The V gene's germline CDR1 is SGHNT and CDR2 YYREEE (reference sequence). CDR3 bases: TGTGCCAGCAGCTTACAGACGCCAGCGGGTTCACCCCTCCACTTT. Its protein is CASSLQTPAGSPLHF.

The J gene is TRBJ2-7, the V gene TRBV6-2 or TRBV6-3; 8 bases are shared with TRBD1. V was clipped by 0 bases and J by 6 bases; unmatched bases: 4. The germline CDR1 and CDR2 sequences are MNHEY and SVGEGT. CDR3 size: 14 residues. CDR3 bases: TGTGCCAGCAGTTACTCCGTACAGGGGGGCGAGCAGTACTTC. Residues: CASSYSVQGGEQYF.

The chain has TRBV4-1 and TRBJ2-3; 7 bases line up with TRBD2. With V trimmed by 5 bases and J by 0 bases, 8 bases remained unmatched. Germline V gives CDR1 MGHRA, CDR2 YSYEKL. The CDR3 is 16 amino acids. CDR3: CASSYQREGSTDTQYF. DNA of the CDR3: TGCGCCAGCAGCTACCAAAGGGAGGGTAGCACAGATACGCAGTATTTT.

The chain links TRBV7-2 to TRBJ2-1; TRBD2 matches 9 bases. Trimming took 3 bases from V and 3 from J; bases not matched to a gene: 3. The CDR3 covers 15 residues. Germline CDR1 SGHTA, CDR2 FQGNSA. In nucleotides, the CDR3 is TGTGCCAGCAGCTTCCCGACTAGCGGCTACAATGAGCAGTTCTTC. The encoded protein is CASSFPTSGYNEQFF.

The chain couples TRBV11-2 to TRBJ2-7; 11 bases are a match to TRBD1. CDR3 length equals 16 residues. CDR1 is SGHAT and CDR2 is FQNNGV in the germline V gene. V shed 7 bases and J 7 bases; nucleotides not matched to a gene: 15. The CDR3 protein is CASTGGGQGALGEQYF. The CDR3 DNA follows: TGTGCCAGCACCGGAGGCGGACAGGGGGCGCTGGGAGAGCAGTACTTC.

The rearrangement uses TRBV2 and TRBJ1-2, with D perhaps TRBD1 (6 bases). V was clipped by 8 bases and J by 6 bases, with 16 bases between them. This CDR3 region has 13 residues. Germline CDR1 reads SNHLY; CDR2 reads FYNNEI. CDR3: CASLDGTQNGYTF. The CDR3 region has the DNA TGTGCCAGCCTCGACGGGACACAGAATGGCTACACCTTC.

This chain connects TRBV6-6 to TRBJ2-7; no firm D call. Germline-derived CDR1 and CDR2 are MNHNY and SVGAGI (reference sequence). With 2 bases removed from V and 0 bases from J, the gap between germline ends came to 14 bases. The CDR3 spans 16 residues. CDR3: CASSYKAISGSYEQYF. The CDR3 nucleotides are TGTGCCAGCAGTTACAAAGCAATTTCTGGCTCCTACGAGCAGTACTTC.

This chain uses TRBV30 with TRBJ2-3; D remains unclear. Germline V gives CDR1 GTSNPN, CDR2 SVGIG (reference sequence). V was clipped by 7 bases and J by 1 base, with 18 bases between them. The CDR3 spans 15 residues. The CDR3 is CASAHFPERTDTQYF. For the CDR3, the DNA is TGTGCCTCCGCTCATTTTCCAGAACGCACAGATACGCAGTATTTT.

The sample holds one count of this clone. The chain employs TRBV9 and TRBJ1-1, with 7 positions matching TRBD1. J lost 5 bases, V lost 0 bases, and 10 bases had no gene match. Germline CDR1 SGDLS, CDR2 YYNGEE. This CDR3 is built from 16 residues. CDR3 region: CASSVDPGVRGTEAFF. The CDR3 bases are TGTGCCAGCAGCGTAGACCCCGGGGTCAGGGGGACTGAAGCTTTCTTT.

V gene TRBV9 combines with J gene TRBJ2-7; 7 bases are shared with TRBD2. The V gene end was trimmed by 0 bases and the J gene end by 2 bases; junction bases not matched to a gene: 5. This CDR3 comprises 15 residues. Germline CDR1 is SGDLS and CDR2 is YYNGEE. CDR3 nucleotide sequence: TGTGCCAGCAGCGTAGGTTTAAGCGGGACCTACGAGCAGTACTTC. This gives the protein CASSVGLSGTYEQYF. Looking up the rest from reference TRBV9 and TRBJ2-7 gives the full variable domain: DSGVTQTPKHLITATGQRVTLRCSPRSGDLSVYWYQQSLDQGLQFLIQYYNGEERAKGNILERFSAQQFPDLHSELNLSSLELGDSALYFCASSVGLSGTYEQYFGPGTRLTVT.

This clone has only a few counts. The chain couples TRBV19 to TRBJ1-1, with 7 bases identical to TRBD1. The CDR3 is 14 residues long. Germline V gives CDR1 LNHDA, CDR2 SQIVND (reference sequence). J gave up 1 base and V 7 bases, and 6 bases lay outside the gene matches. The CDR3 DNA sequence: TGTGCCAGTAAGGGGGGACAGTCGAACACTGAAGCTTTCTTT. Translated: CASKGGQSNTEAFF.

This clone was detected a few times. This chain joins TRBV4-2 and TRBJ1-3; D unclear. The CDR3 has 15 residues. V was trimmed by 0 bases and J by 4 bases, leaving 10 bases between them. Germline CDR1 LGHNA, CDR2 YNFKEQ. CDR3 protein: CASSQDRVAGNTIYF. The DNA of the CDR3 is TGTGCCAGCAGCCAAGATCGGGTAGCGGGAAACACCATATATTTT.

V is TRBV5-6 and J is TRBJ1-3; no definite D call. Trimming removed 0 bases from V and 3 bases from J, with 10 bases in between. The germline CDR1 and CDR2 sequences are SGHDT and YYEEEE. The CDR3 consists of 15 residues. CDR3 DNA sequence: TGTGCCAGCAGCTTGGCCTTGAGTGATGGAAACACCATATATTTT. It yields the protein CASSLALSDGNTIYF. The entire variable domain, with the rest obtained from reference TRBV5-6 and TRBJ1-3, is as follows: DAGVTQSPTHLIKTRGQQVTLRCSPKSGHDTVSWYQQALGQGPQFIFQYYEEEERQRGNFPDRFSGHQFPNYSSELNVNALLLGDSALYLCASSLALSDGNTIYFGEGSWLTVV.

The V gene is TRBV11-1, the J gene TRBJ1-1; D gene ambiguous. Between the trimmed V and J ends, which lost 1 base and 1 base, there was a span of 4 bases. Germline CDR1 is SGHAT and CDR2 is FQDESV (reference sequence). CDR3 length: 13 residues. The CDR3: CASSLGRNTEAFF. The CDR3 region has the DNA TGTGCCAGCAGCTTAGGTAGGAACACTGAAGCTTTCTTT.

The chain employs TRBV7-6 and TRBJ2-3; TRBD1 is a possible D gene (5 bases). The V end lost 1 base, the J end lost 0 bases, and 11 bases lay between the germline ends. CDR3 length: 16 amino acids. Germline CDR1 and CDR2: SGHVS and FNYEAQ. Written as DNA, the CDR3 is TGTGCCAGCAGCTTAGGGACACGGAGAAGCACAGATACGCAGTATTTT. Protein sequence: CASSLGTRRSTDTQYF.

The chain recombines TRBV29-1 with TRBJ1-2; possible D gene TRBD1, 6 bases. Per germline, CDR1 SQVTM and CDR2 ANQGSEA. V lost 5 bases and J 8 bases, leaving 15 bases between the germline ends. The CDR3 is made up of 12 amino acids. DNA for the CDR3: TGCAGCGTTCTCGGACAGATCGGAGGCTACACCTTC. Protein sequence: CSVLGQIGGYTF.

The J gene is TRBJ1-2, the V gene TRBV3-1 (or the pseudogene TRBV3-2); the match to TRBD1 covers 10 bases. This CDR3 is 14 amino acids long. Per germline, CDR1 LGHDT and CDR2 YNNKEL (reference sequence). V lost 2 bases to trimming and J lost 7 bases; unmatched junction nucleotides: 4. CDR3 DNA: TGTGCCAGCAGCCAATGGACAGGGGGATCTGGCTACACCTTC. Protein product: CASSQWTGGSGYTF.

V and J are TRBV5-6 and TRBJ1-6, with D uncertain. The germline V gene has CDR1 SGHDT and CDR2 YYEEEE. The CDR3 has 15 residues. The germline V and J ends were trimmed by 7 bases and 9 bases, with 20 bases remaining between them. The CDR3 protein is CASSLRRGSGSPLHF. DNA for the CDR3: TGTGCCAGCTCCCTCCGACGAGGGTCAGGTTCACCCCTCCACTTT.

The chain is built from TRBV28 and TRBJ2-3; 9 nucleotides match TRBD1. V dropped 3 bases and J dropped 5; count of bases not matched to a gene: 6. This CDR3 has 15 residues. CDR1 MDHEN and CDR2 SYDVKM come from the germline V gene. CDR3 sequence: CASSFLTGGIDTQYF. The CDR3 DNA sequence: TGTGCCAGCAGTTTTCTTACAGGGGGCATAGATACGCAGTATTTT.

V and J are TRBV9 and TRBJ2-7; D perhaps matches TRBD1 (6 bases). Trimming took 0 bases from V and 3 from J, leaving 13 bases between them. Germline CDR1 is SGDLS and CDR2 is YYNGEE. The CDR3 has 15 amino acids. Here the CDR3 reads CASSVGSRGFYEQYF. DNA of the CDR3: TGTGCCAGCAGCGTAGGGAGCAGGGGCTTCTACGAGCAGTACTTC.

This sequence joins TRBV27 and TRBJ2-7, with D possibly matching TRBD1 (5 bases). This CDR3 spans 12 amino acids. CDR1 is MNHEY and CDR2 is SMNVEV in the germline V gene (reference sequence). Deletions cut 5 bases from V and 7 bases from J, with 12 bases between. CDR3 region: CASSQGLGEQYF. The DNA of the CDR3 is TGTGCCAGCAGTCAGGGTCTAGGGGAGCAGTACTTC.

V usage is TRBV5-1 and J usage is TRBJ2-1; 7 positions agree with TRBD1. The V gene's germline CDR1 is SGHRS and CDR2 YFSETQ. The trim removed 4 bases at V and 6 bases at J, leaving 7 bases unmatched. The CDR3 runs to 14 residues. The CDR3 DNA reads TGCGCCAGCAGCCACGGACAGGTCGGCAATGAGCAGTTCTTC. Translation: CASSHGQVGNEQFF.

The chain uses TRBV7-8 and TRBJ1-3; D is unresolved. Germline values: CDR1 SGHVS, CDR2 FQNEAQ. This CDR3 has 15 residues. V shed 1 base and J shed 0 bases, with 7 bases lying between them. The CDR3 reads CASSLDGSSGNTIYF. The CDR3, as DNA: TGTGCCAGCAGCTTAGATGGGAGCTCTGGAAACACCATATATTTT.

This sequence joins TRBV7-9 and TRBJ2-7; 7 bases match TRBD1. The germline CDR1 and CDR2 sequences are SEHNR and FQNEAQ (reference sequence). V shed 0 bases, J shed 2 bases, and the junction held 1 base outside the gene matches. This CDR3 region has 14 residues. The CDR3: CASSLAGTAYEQYF. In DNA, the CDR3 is TGTGCCAGCAGCTTAGCCGGGACAGCCTACGAGCAGTACTTC.